This T cell receptor (beta chain) was sequenced in a study of PD-1 blockade in classical Hodgkin lymphoma (TCRdb year 2020). Background for the entire study: Nivolumab dosing was 3 mg/kg intravenously every 2 weeks, continuing until either disease progression or unacceptable toxicity. A peripheral blood immune signature of response to PD-1 blockade in classical Hodgkin lymphoma was defined using TCR beta sequencing and CyTOF. The paper as a whole reports these results and caveats: Newly diagnosed patients were reported to have lower baseline TCR diversity than healthy donors, and relapsed/refractory patients were reported to have lower baseline TCR diversity still. By C4D1, a significant rise was seen in CD4+ TCR diversity but not in CD8+ TCR diversity (p=0.0027 vs p=0.16), and the rise was most apparent among complete responders (p=0.02). Lower diversity was seen in patients whose nivolumab began less than 1 year after ASCT, and these patients were left out of later analyses so that immune reconstitution would not confound the results. Trial patients achieving complete response had baseline diversity similar to newly diagnosed patients, whereas partial responders and progressors had significantly lower diversity. Only a single clinical trial cohort was studied, and what caused the repertoire differences, possibly disease activity or prior therapy, remained undefined.

The CDR3, from cysteine to phenylalanine, totals 13 residues. This entry keeps only the CDR3 DNA: 39 bases, framed from base 1. Reading the germline V gene gives CDR1 SGHAT and CDR2 FQNNGV. V lost 5 bases and J lost 3 bases; the stretch between them is 10 bases long. Turning to this clone: What this receptor recognizes is not known. No much larger clone exists at a distance of one base, and base qualities are not known.

The time point label, as the study defines it: cycle 2 day 1 (C2D1) of nivolumab. Relapse after autologous stem cell transplantation had occurred in all trial patients, and cohorts A, B and C were distinguished by prior brentuximab vedotin exposure. The trial cohort included 45 to 65 patients with relapsed/refractory classical Hodgkin lymphoma, and each patient had a best overall response of complete response, partial response or progressive disease. Single-agent nivolumab was administered to trial patients in the multi-cohort phase II CheckMate 205 trial. An independent review committee assessed best overall response by applying the 2007 International Working Group response criteria. Trial PBMCs were obtained immediately prior to nivolumab initiation (C1D1) and on therapy at cycle 2 day 1 and cycle 4 day 1. Peripheral blood was collected in 8 mL Vacutainer Cell Preparation Tubes, from which PBMCs were isolated by centrifugation and then cryopreserved.

The Qiagen DNeasy kit was used to extract genomic DNA both from unsorted PBMCs and from the negatively selected CD4+ and CD8+ fractions. TCR beta CDR3 regions were amplified by immunoSEQ multiplex PCR using primers annealing to V and J segments. A synthetic immune receptor repertoire was used to minimize amplification bias, and any remaining bias was removed computationally after sequencing. As for the original processing: Custom Python scripts were used to quantify repertoire diversity as the Shannon entropy index. Unsorted, CD4+ and CD8+ repertoires were analyzed separately, except for combined analyses in which CD4+ and CD8+ sequences were merged in silico. Clonal expansion was defined as a frequency increase of at least 2-fold after treatment compared with C1D1, and clones undetected at baseline were assigned a pseudocount of 0.5. Clones with 0 or 1 copy at C1D1 were defined as singleton clones, while clones with 2 or more copies were defined as non-singleton clones. By matching protein sequences in sorted samples from the same patient, clones expanded in unsorted samples were annotated as CD4+, CD8+ or unknown. Diversity changes from C1D1 to C4D1 were tested in paired samples using Wilcoxon tests. Held by TCRdb, this immuneACCESS table contains in-frame sequences only and omits some clones. Under half of the omission traces to an unresolved V gene where checked; the cause of the rest is unknown. Clone size and the V and J calls come from that table; the DNA yielded D and trimming. This sample gives 130,000 to 150,000 clones in total; 78% of them show up just once. Together, the top ten hold 7% to 9.5% of the sample.

The sequence came from a human donor with classical Hodgkin lymphoma. This receptor chain uses TRBV11-2 and TRBJ1-1, and TRBD1 may be the D gene, going by 5 matching bases. The sample consisted of peripheral blood mononuclear cells (PBMCs), taken before the second cycle of nivolumab. The DNA is TGTGCCAGCAGCAGGCAGGGTGACACTGAAGCTTTCTTT. The translation is CASSRQGDTEAFF. Where the CDR3 stops, the reference TRBV11-2 and TRBJ1-1 genes take over; the full variable domain is EAGVAQSPRYKIIEKRQSVAFWCNPISGHATLYWYQQILGQGPKLLIQFQNNGVVDDSQLPKDRFSAERLKGVDSTLKIQPAKLEDSAVYLCASSRQGDTEAFFGQGTRLTVV.